This TCR beta chain was recorded in a study of blood T cell repertoires in COVID-19. Only in-frame clones appear in the TCRdb table, and some are missing; sequencing was by immunoSEQ multiplex PCR. In the table there are 310,000 or so clones, nearly 90% of which are singletons. This clone was observed once. CDR1 and CDR2 (germline): MNHEY, SMNVEV (reference sequence). Deletions cut 5 bases from V and 1 base from J, with 9 bases between. The CDR3 extends over 14 amino acids. Sequencing used PBMCs or T cells enriched from blood (not recorded which). The rearrangement uses TRBV27 and TRBJ1-5; perhaps TRBD1 as D (6 bases). This clonotype was obtained from a woman younger than 30 with acute COVID-19. This chain's CDR3 is CASSIDRSNQPQHF. In nucleotides, the CDR3 is TGTGCCAGCAGTATCGACAGGAGCAATCAGCCCCAGCATTTT.